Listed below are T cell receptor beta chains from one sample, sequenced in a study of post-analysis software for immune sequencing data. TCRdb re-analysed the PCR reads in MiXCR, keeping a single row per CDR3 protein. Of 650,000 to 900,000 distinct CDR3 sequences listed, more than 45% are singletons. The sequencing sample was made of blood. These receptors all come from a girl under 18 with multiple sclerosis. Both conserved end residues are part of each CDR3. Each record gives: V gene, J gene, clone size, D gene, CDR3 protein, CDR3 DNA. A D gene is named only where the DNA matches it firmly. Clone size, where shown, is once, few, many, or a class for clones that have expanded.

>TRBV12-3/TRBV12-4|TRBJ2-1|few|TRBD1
CASSSYSTGENEQFF
TGTGCCAGCAGTTCCTATAGTACAGGGGAAAATGAGCAGTTCTTC
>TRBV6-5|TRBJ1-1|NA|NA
CASSYSGSTEAFF
TGTGCCAGCAGTTACTCGGGTAGCACTGAAGCTTTCTTT
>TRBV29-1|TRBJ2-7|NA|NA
CSVQGPFSYEQYF
TGCAGCGTTCAGGGACCGTTCTCCTACGAGCAGTACTTC
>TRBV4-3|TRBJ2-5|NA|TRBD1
CASSPRDRGWETQYF
TGCGCCAGCAGCCCCCGGGACAGGGGATGGGAGACCCAGTACTTC
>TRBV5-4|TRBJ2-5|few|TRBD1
CASSPTRQGEETQYF
TGTGCCAGCAGCCCCACCAGACAGGGGGAAGAGACCCAGTACTTC
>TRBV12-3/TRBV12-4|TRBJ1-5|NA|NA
CASSGADYQPQHF
TGTGCCAGCAGCGGAGCTGACTATCAGCCCCAGCATTTT
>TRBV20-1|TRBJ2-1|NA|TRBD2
CSARGTSGTENEQFF
TGCAGTGCTAGAGGGACTAGCGGGACAGAAAATGAGCAGTTCTTC
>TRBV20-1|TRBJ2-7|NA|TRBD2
CSASLKRGAGVPYEQYF
TGCAGTGCTAGCCTTAAGCGGGGGGCGGGTGTCCCCTACGAGCAGTACTTC
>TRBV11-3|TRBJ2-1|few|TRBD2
CASSSRVAGAGVYNEQFF
TGTGCCAGCAGCTCTCGGGTAGCGGGAGCAGGGGTATACAATGAGCAGTTCTTC
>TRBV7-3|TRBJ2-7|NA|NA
CASSLRARGEQYF
TGTGCCAGCAGCTTAAGAGCGAGGGGAGAGCAGTACTTC
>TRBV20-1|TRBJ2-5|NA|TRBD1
CSARGDRGEWETQYF
TGCAGTGCTAGAGGGGACAGGGGGGAGTGGGAGACCCAGTACTTC
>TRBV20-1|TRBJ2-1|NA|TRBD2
CSARDPGRGNEQFF
TGCAGTGCTAGAGATCCCGGGAGGGGCAATGAGCAGTTCTTC
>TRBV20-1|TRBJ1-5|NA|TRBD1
CSARGVGQGNQPQHF
TGCAGTGCTAGAGGCGTCGGACAGGGCAATCAGCCCCAGCATTTT
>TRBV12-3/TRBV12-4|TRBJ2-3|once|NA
CASSLGLDRVDTQYF
TGTGCCAGCAGTTTGGGGCTGGATCGAGTTGATACGCAGTATTTT
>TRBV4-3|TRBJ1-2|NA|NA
CASSQATGGVYGYTF
TGCGCCAGCAGCCAGGCGACAGGTGGGGTCTATGGCTACACCTTC
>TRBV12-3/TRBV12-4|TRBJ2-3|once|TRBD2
CASSPPKREGRTDTQYF
TGTGCCAGCAGTCCACCTAAGCGGGAGGGAAGGACAGATACGCAGTATTTT
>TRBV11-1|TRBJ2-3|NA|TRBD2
CASSKGLAASTDTQYF
TGTGCCAGCAGCAAGGGACTAGCGGCTAGCACAGATACGCAGTATTTT
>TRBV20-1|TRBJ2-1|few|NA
CSARSKDPFYNEQFF
TGCAGTGCTAGATCTAAGGACCCCTTCTACAATGAGCAGTTCTTC
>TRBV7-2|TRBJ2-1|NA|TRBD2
CASSLPGLAGVAGEQFF
TGTGCCAGCAGCTTACCCGGACTAGCGGGAGTGGCGGGTGAGCAGTTCTTC
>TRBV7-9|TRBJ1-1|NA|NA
CASSLNRDTEAFF
TGTGCCAGCAGCTTGAACAGGGACACTGAAGCTTTCTTT
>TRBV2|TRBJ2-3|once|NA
CASHRDISTDTQYF
TGTGCCAGCCATCGGGACATAAGCACAGATACGCAGTATTTT
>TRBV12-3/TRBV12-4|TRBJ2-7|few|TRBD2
CASSPAAGTSDRAYEQYF
TGTGCCAGCAGCCCAGCCGCCGGGACTAGCGACAGGGCCTACGAGCAGTACTTC
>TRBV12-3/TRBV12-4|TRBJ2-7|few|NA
CASSNRAKWGSYEQYF
TGTGCCAGCAGCAATAGGGCCAAGTGGGGCTCCTACGAGCAGTACTTC
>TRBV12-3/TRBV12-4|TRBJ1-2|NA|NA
CASSSLLDRYGYTF
TGTGCCAGCAGTTCACTCTTGGACAGATATGGCTACACCTTC
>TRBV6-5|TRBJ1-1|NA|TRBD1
CASSYQGARLGTEAFF
TGTGCCAGCAGTTATCAGGGGGCGAGATTGGGCACTGAAGCTTTCTTT
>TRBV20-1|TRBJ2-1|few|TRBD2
CSARDLLAGWDEQFF
TGCAGTGCTAGAGATTTGCTAGCGGGATGGGATGAGCAGTTCTTC
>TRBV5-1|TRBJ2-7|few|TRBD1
CASTGQGRTSYEQYF
TGCGCCAGCACAGGACAGGGGCGAACCTCCTACGAGCAGTACTTC
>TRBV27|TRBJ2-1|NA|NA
CASSSFGAGANEQFF
TGTGCCAGCTCCTCTTTCGGGGCGGGGGCGAATGAGCAGTTCTTC
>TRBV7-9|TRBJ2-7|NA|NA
CASSRFPHEQYF
TGTGCCAGCAGCCGATTCCCCCACGAGCAGTACTTC
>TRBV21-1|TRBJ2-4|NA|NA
CASSSRFEHAKNIQYF
TGTGCCAGCAGCTCCCGTTTCGAGCACGCCAAAAACATTCAGTACTTC
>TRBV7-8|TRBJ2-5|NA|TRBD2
CASSLGGAGVVVNEQYF
TGTGCCAGCAGCTTAGGGGGAGCGGGAGTTGTCGTGAATGAGCAGTACTTC
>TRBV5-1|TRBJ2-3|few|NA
CASSQTRDTQYF
TGCGCCAGCAGCCAGACCCGGGATACGCAGTATTTT
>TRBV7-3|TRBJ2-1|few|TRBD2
CASSPLGLAGGGSYNEQFF
TGTGCCAGCAGCCCACTGGGACTAGCGGGAGGTGGCTCCTACAATGAGCAGTTCTTC
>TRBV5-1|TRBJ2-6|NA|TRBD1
CASSLEGQGAIGANVLTF
TGCGCCAGCAGCTTGGAGGGACAGGGGGCAATTGGGGCCAACGTCCTGACTTTC
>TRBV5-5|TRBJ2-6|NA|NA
CASSALTSAHSGANVLTF
TGTGCCAGCAGCGCTCTAACGAGCGCCCACTCTGGGGCCAACGTCCTGACTTTC
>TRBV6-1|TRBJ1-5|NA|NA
CASMGQRLSNQPQHF
TGTGCCAGCATGGGACAAAGGCTTAGCAATCAGCCCCAGCATTTT
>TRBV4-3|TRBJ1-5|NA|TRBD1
CVSSQDRGGSQPQHF
TGCGTCAGCAGCCAAGACAGGGGCGGTAGTCAGCCCCAGCATTTT
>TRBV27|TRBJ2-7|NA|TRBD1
CASSPTGLLPYEQYF
TGTGCCAGCAGCCCGACAGGGCTATTACCCTACGAGCAGTACTTC
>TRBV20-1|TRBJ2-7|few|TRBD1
CSASPGQITYEQYF
TGCAGTGCTAGTCCGGGACAGATCACCTACGAGCAGTACTTC
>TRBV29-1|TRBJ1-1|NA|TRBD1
CSALTGRDTEAFF
TGCAGCGCCCTGACAGGGAGAGACACTGAAGCTTTCTTT
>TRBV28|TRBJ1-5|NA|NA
CASSFGGRGHSSINQPQHF
TGTGCCAGCAGTTTTGGGGGGCGGGGACACTCGAGTATCAATCAGCCCCAGCATTTT
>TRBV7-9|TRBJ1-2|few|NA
CASSRNEVKSGGYTF
TGTGCCAGCAGCCGAAACGAAGTAAAGTCGGGGGGCTACACCTTC
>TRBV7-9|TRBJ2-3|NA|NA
CASSSPRGARVEDTQYF
TGTGCCAGCAGCTCCCCCCGGGGGGCCAGGGTGGAAGATACGCAGTATTTT
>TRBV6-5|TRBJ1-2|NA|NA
CASSSPSGGGGYGYTF
TGTGCCAGCAGTTCCCCGAGCGGGGGCGGGGGCTATGGCTACACCTTC
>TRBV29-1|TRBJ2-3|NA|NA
CSVALTVSDTQYF
TGCAGCGTTGCCCTGACAGTCTCAGATACGCAGTATTTT
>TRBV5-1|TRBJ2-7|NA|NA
CASRGSPGPYEQYF
TGCGCCAGCAGAGGGTCTCCGGGCCCCTACGAGCAGTACTTC
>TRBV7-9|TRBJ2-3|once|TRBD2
CASSPGTNGNTDTQYF
TGTGCCAGCAGCCCCGGGACTAACGGAAACACAGATACGCAGTATTTT